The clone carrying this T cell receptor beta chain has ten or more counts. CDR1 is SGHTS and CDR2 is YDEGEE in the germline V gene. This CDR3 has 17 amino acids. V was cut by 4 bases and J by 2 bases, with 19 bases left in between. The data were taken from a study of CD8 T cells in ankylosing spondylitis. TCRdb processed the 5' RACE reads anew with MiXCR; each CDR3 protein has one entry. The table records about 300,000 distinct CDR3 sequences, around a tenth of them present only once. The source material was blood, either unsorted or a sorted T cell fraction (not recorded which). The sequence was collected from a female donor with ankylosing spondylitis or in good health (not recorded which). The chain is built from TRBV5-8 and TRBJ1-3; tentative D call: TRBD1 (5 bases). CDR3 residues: CASSLFPGARTGNTIYF. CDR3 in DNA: TGTGCCAGCAGCCTCTTCCCCGGGGCACGGACTGGAAACACCATATATTTT.